These T cell receptor beta chains were read from a single sample in a study of shared clonotypes between healthy human individuals. Clones were sequenced by immunoSEQ multiplex PCR, and TCRdb holds only the in-frame ones, with some missing. The table shows 450,000 to 500,000 clones, with 70% to 80% occurring only once. The specimen was PBMCs. Receptors were obtained from a woman between 40 and 55 years old in good health. Some clones in this sample may be carry-over from other donors' samples. Each CDR3 is given with its conserved first and last residue. D genes are given only for firm matches. Clone size appears in some rows only: once, few, many, or a class for an expanded clone.

DNA: TGTGCCAGCAGGCGATCCGCCGGTACGGCGTCTAGGGTTAATGAGCAGTTCTTC
CDR3: CASRRSAGTASRVNEQFF
J: TRBJ2-1
D: .
V: TRBV7-6
size: .

DNA: TGTGCCAGCAGCGTAGGGGACAGGGTAAACAATGAGCAGTTCTTC
CDR3: CASSVGDRVNNEQFF
J: TRBJ2-1
D: TRBD1
V: TRBV9
size: .

DNA: TGTGCCACCAGCAGAGCGGCGACAGGCTACAATGAGCAGTTCTTC
CDR3: CATSRAATGYNEQFF
J: TRBJ2-1
D: .
V: TRBV15
size: .

DNA: TGTGCCAGCTCCAAAGACCGGTCGGGCACCGGGGAGCTGTTTTTT
CDR3: CASSKDRSGTGELFF
J: TRBJ2-2
D: .
V: TRBV27
size: .

DNA: TGTGCCAGTAGTACCCGACAGGGGAGGGACGGGGAGCTGTTTTTT
CDR3: CASSTRQGRDGELFF
J: TRBJ2-2
D: .
V: TRBV19
size: .

DNA: TGCAGCGTTGAATATGGGAACACCATATATTTT
CDR3: CSVEYGNTIYF
J: TRBJ1-3
D: .
V: TRBV29-1
size: .

DNA: TGTGCCAGTACCGTCGGGAGGGCCGTTGGCGGGGAGCTGTTTTTT
CDR3: CASTVGRAVGGELFF
J: TRBJ2-2
D: TRBD2
V: TRBV19
size: .

DNA: TGTGCCAGCAGCTTGGTCGTCCACTCTGGGGCCAACGTCCTGACTTTC
CDR3: CASSLVVHSGANVLTF
J: TRBJ2-6
D: .
V: TRBV5-4
size: .

DNA: TGTGCCAGCAGCTCCCTGTACGCAGGACAAGAGACCCAGTACTTC
CDR3: CASSSLYAGQETQYF
J: TRBJ2-5
D: .
V: TRBV7-2
size: .

DNA: TGTGCCAGCAGCCCCCAGCTAGCATCCCTGGCTAATGAGCAGTTCTTC
CDR3: CASSPQLASLANEQFF
J: TRBJ2-1
D: .
V: TRBV5-4
size: few

DNA: TGCGCCAGCAGCCAAGATCGGGTTATTGGCGAAAAACTGTTTTTT
CDR3: CASSQDRVIGEKLFF
J: TRBJ1-4
D: .
V: TRBV4-3
size: .

DNA: TGTGCTAGTGCCCCCCCCCGGGACTTTTATGAGCAGTTCTTC
CDR3: CASAPPRDFYEQFF
J: TRBJ2-1
D: .
V: TRBV12-5
size: .

DNA: TGTGCCAGCACCGGAGGGACTCTAGCTGATGAGCAGTTCTTC
CDR3: CASTGGTLADEQFF
J: TRBJ2-1
D: .
V: TRBV11-2
size: .

DNA: TGTGCCAGCAGCGTAGGGGAGGCAGAGACCCAGTACTTC
CDR3: CASSVGEAETQYF
J: TRBJ2-5
D: .
V: TRBV9
size: .

DNA: TGTGCCAGCAGTTATGGGCCTTTAGCGGGTCCATACAATGAGCAGTTCTTC
CDR3: CASSYGPLAGPYNEQFF
J: TRBJ2-1
D: TRBD2
V: TRBV27
size: once

DNA: TGCGCCAGCAGCCCCACCGGGGGCCAAGAGACCCAGTACTTC
CDR3: CASSPTGGQETQYF
J: TRBJ2-5
D: .
V: TRBV5-1
size: .

DNA: TGTGCCAGTTCAGTGGGACGAGTTGCAAACACCATATATTTT
CDR3: CASSVGRVANTIYF
J: TRBJ1-3
D: .
V: TRBV9
size: .

DNA: TGTGCCAGCAGCGTACTCCCCTCAGGACAGGGCGAAAAACTGTTTTTT
CDR3: CASSVLPSGQGEKLFF
J: TRBJ1-4
D: TRBD1
V: TRBV9
size: .

DNA: TGTGCCAGCAGCTTGGAAGTCCCAGGGGTTAGTAGCAATCAGCCCCAGCATTTT
CDR3: CASSLEVPGVSSNQPQHF
J: TRBJ1-5
D: .
V: TRBV7-2
size: few

DNA: TGCGCCAGCAGCTTGGTAGGCGGCGCGGGAGGGAGCTCCTACGAGCAGTACTTC
CDR3: CASSLVGGAGGSSYEQYF
J: TRBJ2-7
D: TRBD2
V: TRBV5-1
size: .

DNA: TGTGCCAGCAGTGACCCCGGGACTAGCTCCTACGAGCAGTACTTC
CDR3: CASSDPGTSSYEQYF
J: TRBJ2-7
D: TRBD2
V: TRBV6-4
size: few

DNA: TGTGCCAGCAGCAGTGAGGGAGGAAGAACTGAAGCTTTCTTT
CDR3: CASSSEGGRTEAFF
J: TRBJ1-1
D: .
V: TRBV11-2
size: .

DNA: TGTGCCAGCAGTGCACAGGGGGTAGCTGGAAACACCATATATTTT
CDR3: CASSAQGVAGNTIYF
J: TRBJ1-3
D: TRBD1
V: TRBV2
size: .

DNA: TGCGCCAGCAGCCTTAGCGGGAGTACCAACTACGAGCAGTACTTC
CDR3: CASSLSGSTNYEQYF
J: TRBJ2-7
D: TRBD2
V: TRBV5-1
size: .

DNA: TGTGCCAGCAGCTTAATAGCGGGACCCAGCGAGCAGTACTTC
CDR3: CASSLIAGPSEQYF
J: TRBJ2-7
D: TRBD2
V: TRBV7-3
size: once

DNA: TGTGCCAGCAGCCCCTTACTGGGAGTAACAGATACGCAGTATTTT
CDR3: CASSPLLGVTDTQYF
J: TRBJ2-3
D: .
V: TRBV7-9
size: few

DNA: TGTGCCAGCAGTCGTGACGGAGCGGGAGGGTATGAGCAGTACTTC
CDR3: CASSRDGAGGYEQYF
J: TRBJ2-7
D: TRBD2
V: TRBV2
size: .

DNA: TGTGCCAGCTCACCACCCGGGAGGGATAATGAAAAACTGTTTTTT
CDR3: CASSPPGRDNEKLFF
J: TRBJ1-4
D: .
V: TRBV18
size: .

DNA: TGTGCCAGCAGCTCCGGACAGGGCGGAGAAAAACTGTTTTTT
CDR3: CASSSGQGGEKLFF
J: TRBJ1-4
D: TRBD1
V: TRBV5-8
size: .

DNA: TGTGCCAGTACCAGCGGGAGCTCCTACAATGAGCAGTTCTTC
CDR3: CASTSGSSYNEQFF
J: TRBJ2-1
D: TRBD2
V: TRBV19
size: .

DNA: TGTGCCAGCAGCCGACAGGCCCCCTGGGACGAGCAGTACTTC
CDR3: CASSRQAPWDEQYF
J: TRBJ2-7
D: .
V: TRBV6-6
size: .

DNA: TGTGCCAGCAGCTTCACAGGGAGGATGGGTGAAGCTTTCTTT
CDR3: CASSFTGRMGEAFF
J: TRBJ1-1
D: .
V: TRBV7-8
size: many

DNA: TGTGCCAGCAGCCCAATAGCGGGAGGTGCCCATGAGCAGTTCTTC
CDR3: CASSPIAGGAHEQFF
J: TRBJ2-1
D: TRBD2
V: TRBV9
size: .

DNA: TGTGCCAGCAGCTTAGCGGGGGCCGAGCAGTACTTC
CDR3: CASSLAGAEQYF
J: TRBJ2-7
D: .
V: TRBV7-2
size: .

DNA: TGTGCCAGCAGTTACTGGCAGGGAAGCTCCTACGAGCAGTACTTC
CDR3: CASSYWQGSSYEQYF
J: TRBJ2-7
D: .
V: TRBV6-5
size: .

DNA: TGTGCCAGCAGTCTAGAAGCGGAGAGCACAGATACGCAGTATTTT
CDR3: CASSLEAESTDTQYF
J: TRBJ2-3
D: .
V: TRBV2
size: .

DNA: TGTGCCAGCAGCAAGGGCACGGTTAACTATGGCTGCACCTTC
CDR3: CASSKGTVNYGCTF
J: TRBJ1-2
D: .
V: TRBV2
size: .

DNA: TGTGCCAGTAGTATAGCTGGGACAGGGGGCTTGGGCTACACCTTC
CDR3: CASSIAGTGGLGYTF
J: TRBJ1-2
D: TRBD1
V: TRBV19
size: once

DNA: TGTGCCAGCAGCCGGACAGGGGGTGGTGAAGCTTTCTTT
CDR3: CASSRTGGGEAFF
J: TRBJ1-1
D: TRBD1
V: TRBV5-5
size: .

DNA: TGTGCCAGCAGCTTAGGCGGCCTAAGTACAGATACGCAGTATTTT
CDR3: CASSLGGLSTDTQYF
J: TRBJ2-3
D: .
V: TRBV13
size: .

DNA: TGTGCCAGCAGTTTATGGGCTAGCGGGGGCACAGATACGCAGTATTTT
CDR3: CASSLWASGGTDTQYF
J: TRBJ2-3
D: TRBD2
V: TRBV27
size: once

DNA: TGCGCCAGCAGCTCTACAGTGAACCTAAACACAGATACGCAGTATTTT
CDR3: CASSSTVNLNTDTQYF
J: TRBJ2-3
D: .
V: TRBV5-1
size: .

DNA: TGTGCCAGCAGCTCGGGACAGGGGAACACTGAAGCTTTCTTT
CDR3: CASSSGQGNTEAFF
J: TRBJ1-1
D: TRBD1
V: TRBV7-8
size: many

DNA: TGTGCCAGCAGCGTAATTAACAGGGTTTCCAACTATGGCTACACCTTC
CDR3: CASSVINRVSNYGYTF
J: TRBJ1-2
D: .
V: TRBV5-6
size: .

DNA: TGCGCCAGCAGTGATGGGCTAGATCGGGGGACCGGGGAGCTGTTTTTT
CDR3: CASSDGLDRGTGELFF
J: TRBJ2-2
D: .
V: TRBV10-2
size: .

DNA: TGTGCCAGCAGCTTGCGAGGCGTCGGCTATGGCTACACCTTC
CDR3: CASSLRGVGYGYTF
J: TRBJ1-2
D: .
V: TRBV5-4
size: .

DNA: TGTGCCAGCAGCCATGCCCGGGACAGGGGCCACGAGCAGTACTTC
CDR3: CASSHARDRGHEQYF
J: TRBJ2-7
D: TRBD1
V: TRBV4-2
size: .

DNA: TGCAGTGTGCTGTGGGGCGAGCAGTACTTC
CDR3: CSVLWGEQYF
J: TRBJ2-7
D: .
V: TRBV20-1
size: .

DNA: TGTGCCAGCAGTAAGTCAGGGGGGGAGGGCGAAAAACTGTTTTTT
CDR3: CASSKSGGEGEKLFF
J: TRBJ1-4
D: TRBD1
V: TRBV28
size: .

DNA: TGTGCCACCGCAAGCGGGATGGAGGATACGCAGTATTTT
CDR3: CATASGMEDTQYF
J: TRBJ2-3
D: TRBD2
V: TRBV7-6
size: .

DNA: TGTGCCTATATGAACAGGGTTTCCTACGAGCAGTACTTC
CDR3: CAYMNRVSYEQYF
J: TRBJ2-7
D: .
V: TRBV30
size: .

DNA: TGTGCCAGCAGCTTGGATCTAGCGGGAGGGCCTCCGGGGCAGTTCTTC
CDR3: CASSLDLAGGPPGQFF
J: TRBJ2-1
D: TRBD2
V: TRBV5-4
size: .

DNA: TGTGCCAGCAGCTTACCGGGGTGGGACAGGGAGACCCAGTACTTC
CDR3: CASSLPGWDRETQYF
J: TRBJ2-5
D: TRBD1
V: TRBV7-9
size: .

DNA: TGTGCCAGCAGTTCGGGACACCGGAATAACTATGGCTACACCTTC
CDR3: CASSSGHRNNYGYTF
J: TRBJ1-2
D: .
V: TRBV6-5
size: .

DNA: TGTGCCAGCAGAGCCCCCGGAACTAATGAAAAACTGTTTTTT
CDR3: CASRAPGTNEKLFF
J: TRBJ1-4
D: .
V: TRBV25-1
size: .

DNA: TGTGCCAGTAGTAACCTTCGCGGCGGTGGGCCTATCTCTGGAAACACCATATATTTT
CDR3: CASSNLRGGGPISGNTIYF
J: TRBJ1-3
D: .
V: TRBV19
size: .

DNA: TGTGCCAGCAGCTTAAACAGGGGCCGGGACGAGCAGTACTTC
CDR3: CASSLNRGRDEQYF
J: TRBJ2-7
D: TRBD1
V: TRBV7-2
size: .

DNA: TGCGCCAGCAGTGATCAGTACAATCAGCCCCAGCATTTT
CDR3: CASSDQYNQPQHF
J: TRBJ1-5
D: .
V: TRBV10-2
size: .

DNA: TGTGCCAGCAAACTCGGACAGATCTATGGCTACACCTTC
CDR3: CASKLGQIYGYTF
J: TRBJ1-2
D: .
V: TRBV28
size: .